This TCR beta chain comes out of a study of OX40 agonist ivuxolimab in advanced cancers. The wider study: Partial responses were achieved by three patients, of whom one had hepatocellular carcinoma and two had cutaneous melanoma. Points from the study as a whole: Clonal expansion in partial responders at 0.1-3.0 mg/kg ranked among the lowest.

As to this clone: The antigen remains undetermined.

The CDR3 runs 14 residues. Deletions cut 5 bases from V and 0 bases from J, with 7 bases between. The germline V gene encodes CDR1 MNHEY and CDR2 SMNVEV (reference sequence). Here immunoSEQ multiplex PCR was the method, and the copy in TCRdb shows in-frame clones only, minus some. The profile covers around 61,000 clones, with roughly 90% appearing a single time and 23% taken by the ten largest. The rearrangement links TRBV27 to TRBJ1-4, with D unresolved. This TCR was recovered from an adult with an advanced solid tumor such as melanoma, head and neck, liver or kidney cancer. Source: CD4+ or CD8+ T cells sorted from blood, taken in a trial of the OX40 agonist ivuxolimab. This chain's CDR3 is CASSPTATNEKLFF. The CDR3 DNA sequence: TGTGCCAGCAGTCCTACTGCAACTAATGAAAAACTGTTTTTT.